Described below is a single T cell receptor beta chain sequence and its context. As yet, its antigen is unknown. V was cut by 0 bases and J by 5 bases, with 4 bases left in between. Germline CDR1 and CDR2: ENHRY and SYGVKD. This CDR3 region has 12 residues. Through a sample-barcoded 5' primer and a J-beta primer mix, a second PCR was run for roughly 6 to 12 cycles. Unique molecular identifiers of 12 random nucleotides labeled each cDNA. TCRdb redid the calling of the 5' RACE reads with MiXCR, one entry per CDR3 protein. The table records approximately 940,000 distinct CDR3 sequences, approximately 49% of them present only once. The sample belongs to a study of blood T cells in healthy people across ages. Study-wide results and limits: The lack of PBMC sorting stopped any conclusive naive versus antigen-experienced comparison. Whereas aged donors had fewer naive CD4+ cells, long-lived donors had more of them and higher diversity.

This receptor was taken from a young man in good health. The sequenced sample consisted of blood. The gene calls are TRBV10-3 and TRBJ1-2; D is unclear. CDR3 in DNA: TGTGCCATCAGTGAGTCTCTTTATGGCTACACCTTC. This translates into CAISESLYGYTF.